Each of the 19 T cell receptor beta chains below was sequenced from the same sample in a study of T-cell reconstitution after alpha-beta-depleted transplantation in children. Preparation of the TCRbeta library involved a method that used unique molecular identifiers. TCRdb re-called the PCR reads through MiXCR, storing one row per CDR3 protein. This table has 440,000 or so distinct CDR3 sequences, about a tenth appearing once. The sample in question was PBMCs from the stem cell graft donor, obtained from the stem cell graft. The receptors stem from a human donor who donated a stem cell graft to a child with acute myeloid leukemia.

This chain joins TRBV20-1 and TRBJ2-2, with 9 bases lining up with TRBD2. From germline, CDR1 is DFQATT and CDR2 SNEGSKA (reference sequence). With V trimmed by 2 bases and J by 4 bases, 5 bases remained unmatched. The CDR3 contains 15 residues. In DNA form, the CDR3 reads TGCAGTGCTAGAATCGGCGGGGGGGCCACCGGGGAGCTGTTTTTT. Encoded protein: CSARIGGGATGELFF.

The chain carries TRBV6-5 and TRBJ1-6; D gene unclear. The CDR3 runs to 12 residues. The V and J ends lost 6 bases and 8 bases respectively, with 8 bases between them. The germline V gene encodes CDR1 MNHEY and CDR2 SVGAGI. CDR3 in DNA: TGTGCCAGCAGCCGACTCCATTCACCCCTCCACTTT. Translating it yields CASSRLHSPLHF.

This clonotype was counted many times. The V gene is TRBV12-5, the J gene TRBJ2-5; weak D call: TRBD2 (6 bases). V lost 6 bases to trimming and J lost 4 bases, with 9 bases between them. Per the germline V gene, CDR1 is LGHNT and CDR2 is FRNRAP. The CDR3 consists of 12 residues. CDR3 region: CASGTSRETQYF. The CDR3 DNA follows: TGTGCTAGTGGGACTAGTAGAGAGACCCAGTACTTC.

This clonotype was seen at least ten times. The chain has TRBV29-1 and TRBJ2-2; unclear D gene. The CDR3 has 12 residues. Germline-derived CDR1 and CDR2 are SQVTM and ANQGSEA. V was shortened by 4 bases and J by 9 bases, with 12 bases between the two germline ends. Here the CDR3 reads CSVGYSIRELFF. CDR3 bases: TGCAGCGTTGGCTACAGCATCCGGGAGCTGTTTTTT.

Comments on this clonotype: Germline is not matched at one junction end, which may reflect a read error. CDR3 sequence reads: CCASGTSGRATYNEQFF. CDR3 DNA: TGCTGTGCTAGTGGGACTAGCGGGAGGGCCACCTACAATGAGCAGTTCTTC. V is TRBV20-1 and J is TRBJ2-1, with TRBD2 matching 16 bases. Germline CDR1 reads DFQATT; CDR2 reads SNEGSKA (reference sequence). There are 17 residues in the CDR3.

V gene TRBV7-9 combines with J gene TRBJ2-1; D remains ambiguous. The CDR3 is 14 amino acids. The germline gives CDR1 SEHNR, CDR2 FQNEAQ (reference sequence). The germline V and J ends were trimmed by 3 bases and 5 bases, with 11 bases remaining between them. The CDR3 loop reads CASSLLGRDNEQFF. The CDR3 nucleotides are TGTGCCAGCAGCTTGCTAGGAAGAGACAATGAGCAGTTCTTC.

This clonotype was seen ten or more times. The chain joins TRBV20-1 to TRBJ2-3; 12 positions match TRBD2. Losses at the gene ends were 5 bases for V and 4 bases for J; bases not matched to a gene: 10. Germline V gene sequence: CDR1 DFQATT, CDR2 SNEGSKA (reference sequence). The CDR3 is 16 amino acids. CDR3 loop: CSAPRTSGAFSDTQYF. CDR3 nucleotides: TGCAGTGCTCCTAGGACTAGCGGGGCTTTTTCAGATACGCAGTATTTT.

The J gene is TRBJ2-1, the V gene TRBV7-2; TRBD1 matches at 7 bases. With 5 bases clipped from V and 5 bases from J, the junction kept 9 bases outside the gene matches. Germline assignment: CDR1 SGHTA and CDR2 FQGNSA. This CDR3 has 15 amino acids. The DNA for the CDR3 is TGTGCCAGCAGCGACAGGGACAGAATCAACAATGAGCAGTTCTTC. This codes for CASSDRDRINNEQFF.

This rearrangement joins TRBV5-1 to TRBJ1-5; D is possibly TRBD1 (5 bases). Trimming left V 0 bases short and J 0 bases short, with 7 bases between. The CDR3 runs to 15 residues. Germline-derived CDR1 and CDR2 are SGHRS and YFSETQ. Here the CDR3 DNA reads TGCGCCAGCAGCTTGGCAGGGATTAGCAATCAGCCCCAGCATTTT. This gives the protein CASSLAGISNQPQHF. Variable domain in full (rest from reference TRBV5-1 and TRBJ1-5): KAGVTQTPRYLIKTRGQQVTLSCSPISGHRSVSWYQQTPGQGLQFLFEYFSETQRNKGNFPGRFSGRQFSNSRSEMNVSTLELGDSALYLCASSLAGISNQPQHFGDGTRLSIL.

There are a few counts of this clonotype. The V call is TRBV4-2, the J call TRBJ1-2; D is ambiguous. Germline CDR1 reads LGHNA; CDR2 reads YNFKEQ. V was shortened by 6 bases and J by 0 bases, with 11 bases between the two germline ends. CDR3 length: 14 residues. The CDR3 bases are TGTGCCAGCAGTCCCCTCGTTGCTAACTATGGCTACACCTTC. It yields the protein CASSPLVANYGYTF.

This clonotype came up a few times. CDR3 in DNA: TGCAGCGTTGCCGACAGGGCTGACAATGAGCAGTTCTTC. Residues: CSVADRADNEQFF. The V gene is TRBV29-1, the J gene TRBJ2-1; TRBD1 agrees at 7 bases. The CDR3 runs 13 residues. The V gene's germline CDR1 is SQVTM and CDR2 ANQGSEA. The V and J ends lost 4 bases and 5 bases, in that order; junction bases with no gene match: 5.

The table lists this clonotype with many counts. The chain carries TRBV12-3 or TRBV12-4 and TRBJ1-1; D unclear. Trimming took 3 bases from V and 4 from J, leaving 6 bases between them. This CDR3 has 12 amino acids. DNA of the CDR3: TGTGCCAGCAGTTTCATGGGCACTGAAGCTTTCTTT. Translating it yields CASSFMGTEAFF.

The J gene is TRBJ2-1, the V gene TRBV11-2; 9 bases are shared with TRBD2. Germline trimming cut 5 bases from V and 4 bases from J; bases unmatched to any gene: 6. CDR1 and CDR2 (germline): SGHAT, FQNNGV. The CDR3 totals 15 residues. CDR3: CASSTGTSRYNEQFF. DNA for the CDR3: TGTGCCAGCAGCACCGGGACTAGCCGATACAATGAGCAGTTCTTC.

CDR3 residues: CASSRARRPGGDTQYF. The DNA for the CDR3 is TGTGCCAGCAGTCGTGCCAGGCGGCCGGGAGGAGATACGCAGTATTTT. The rearrangement joins TRBV27 to TRBJ2-3; TRBD2 aligns across 7 bases. Germline trimming cut 5 bases from V and 5 bases from J; bases unmatched to any gene: 13. CDR1 and CDR2 from the germline V gene are MNHEY and SMNVEV (reference sequence). The CDR3 runs to 16 residues.

This chain uses TRBV6-5 with TRBJ2-3; D might be TRBD2 (5 bases). V lost 2 bases and J lost 5, with 8 bases in between. Germline CDR1 reads MNHEY; CDR2 reads SVGAGI. This CDR3 is built from 13 residues. CDR3 sequence: CASSYEGKDTQYF. The DNA for the CDR3 is TGTGCCAGCAGTTACGAGGGAAAAGATACGCAGTATTTT.

This clonotype was counted between two and nine times. The junction does not match germline at one end; this may be a read error. This chain uses TRBV12-3 or TRBV12-4 with TRBJ2-4; 12 bases are shared with TRBD1. The length of the CDR3 is 13 residues. CDR3 sequence reads: CASLLGDRGPFYF. The CDR3 bases are TGTGCCAGTTTACTCGGGGACAGGGGGCCGTTCTATTTC.

There are a few counts of this clonotype. The rearrangement joins TRBV11-2 to TRBJ2-3; the D is unclear. The CDR3 is made up of 14 amino acids. The V end was cut by 0 bases, the J end by 5 bases, with 9 bases between. Germline V gene lookup returns CDR1 SGHAT and CDR2 FQNNGV. The DNA for the CDR3 is TGTGCCAGCAGCTTAGACTTCTTTTTAGATACGCAGTATTTT. This encodes CASSLDFFLDTQYF.

The chain couples TRBV7-9 to TRBJ1-1, with 8 bases identical to TRBD1. The CDR3 extends over 14 amino acids. Germline CDR1 reads SEHNR; CDR2 reads FQNEAQ (reference sequence). With 1 base clipped from V and 3 bases from J, the junction kept 1 base outside the gene matches. Here the CDR3 DNA reads TGTGCCAGCAGCTTAGGGACAGGGTACACTGAAGCTTTCTTT. Translating it yields CASSLGTGYTEAFF. Complete variable domain (other parts from reference TRBV7-9 and TRBJ1-1): DTGVSQNPRHKITKRGQNVTFRCDPISEHNRLYWYRQTLGQGPEFLTYFQNEAQLEKSRLLSDRFSAERPKGSFSTLEIQRTEQGDSAMYLCASSLGTGYTEAFFGQGTRLTVV.

About this clonotype itself: One end of the junction is discordant with germline, which a read error may explain. J is TRBJ2-1 and V is TRBV20-1; TRBD2 matches at 15 bases. CDR1 is DFQATT, CDR2 SNEGSKA, per germline (reference sequence). The CDR3 extends over 17 amino acids. CDR3 DNA: TGCTGTGCTAGAGATGCGGGACTAGCGGGGGGTTACAATGAGCAGTTCTTC. As protein: CCARDAGLAGGYNEQFF.